This TCR beta chain is drawn from a study of identical twins. The sample holds a few counts of this clonotype. Its antigen is unidentified. General study results and limits: Among beta out-of-frame sequences, excess sharing between twins appeared weaker. The presence of invariant MAIT and iNKT cells could partly confound analyses of zero-insertion sequences. Conclusions leaned on cross-sectional statistical analysis and did not track the same donors over time. Clonotypes of the beta chain that were abundant in cord blood carried fewer insertions (memory repertoires showed none).

V was pared by 0 bases and J by 0 bases, with 12 bases between. The CDR3 covers 16 residues. The germline V gene encodes CDR1 DFQATT and CDR2 SNEGSKA (reference sequence). MiXCR, applied by TCRdb to the 5' RACE reads, yields one record per CDR3 protein. The sample shows hundreds of thousands of distinct CDR3 sequences, around 24% of them seen only once. These data also featured in a second study, about yellow fever vaccine responses in identical twins.

Sequencing was performed on CD4+ T cells sorted from blood. V usage is TRBV20-1 and J usage is TRBJ2-4; TRBD2 might be the D (5 bases). This receptor was obtained from a woman under 30 in good health. DNA of the CDR3: TGCAGTGCTAGAGACCGACTAACCATAGCCAAAAACATTCAGTACTTC. Its protein is CSARDRLTIAKNIQYF.